This TCR beta chain came from a study of response to subunit inactivated influenza vaccine. Study-wide points: Authors suggested each seasonal flu vaccination may recruit only limited numbers of new T cells.

The CDR3 is 15 amino acids. Trimming took 6 bases from V and 3 from J; bases not matched to a gene: 6. CDR1 SGHTA and CDR2 FQGNSA come from the germline V gene. This clonotype was counted only a few times. Its cognate antigen is unknown. TCRdb redid the calling of the RT-PCR reads with MiXCR, one entry per CDR3 protein. The data contain about 780,000 distinct CDR3 sequences, 15% to 20% of them singletons. The sample in question was PBMCs from blood, obtained 4 to 6 days after vaccination. The chain employs TRBV7-2 and TRBJ2-7, with 12 bases lining up with TRBD2. This TCR was sampled from a man aged 50 to 59 who received an inactivated influenza vaccine. The CDR3 bases are TGTGCCAGCAGATTGACTAGCGGGGGCCACTACGAGCAGTACTTC. Protein: CASRLTSGGHYEQYF.